This note documents a single TCR beta chain sequence. The antigen remains unidentified. The data are from a study of CD8 T cells in Susac syndrome. Regarding the study as a whole: The CD4+ T cell repertoires in Susac syndrome did not show any clonal expansion.

In germline, CDR1 is SGHTA, CDR2 FQGTGA. The J segment lost 6 bases and the V segment lost 4 bases, leaving 6 bases of the junction unmatched. This CDR3 region has 15 residues. Random hexamers were used to reverse transcribe 0.5 to 1 ug of RNA. MiXCR was run by TCRdb on the immunoSEQ multiplex PCR reads, yielding one entry per CDR3 protein. Among about 210,000 distinct CDR3 sequences listed, over 90% were seen once. The rearrangement joins TRBV7-3 to TRBJ1-6; 7 bases align to TRBD1. Sequencing was done on a sample of CD4+ T cells from PBMCs. This clonotype was obtained from a human donor with Susac syndrome. CDR3 DNA sequence: TGTGCCAGCAGCTGGGGAGGGGGCGGTAATTCACCCCTCCACTTT. Translating it yields CASSWGGGGNSPLHF.